This TCR beta chain originates from a study of blood T cell repertoires in COVID-19. Overall study: Acute-phase and convalescent COVID-19 samples originated in the United States, Italy and Spain.

Participants spanned ages roughly 18 to 90 years and resided in 20 to 30 US areas. Cohorts were based on clinical histories the participants reported. Study processing details: Amplified reference gene primers provided the basis for estimating nucleated cell counts. TCRdb keeps only in-frame clones here, not all; method: immunoSEQ multiplex PCR. The D gene and trimming were derived from the DNA, and the V and J assignments and clone size from that table. This table has approximately 300,000 clones, roughly 89% appearing once. Looked up from germline, CDR1 is SGHDT and CDR2 is YYEEEE. There are 13 residues in the CDR3. Trimming removed 1 base from V and 7 bases from J, with 11 bases in between.

The clonotype originates from a man aged 60 to 69 who had recovered from COVID-19. Material: PBMCs or T cells enriched from blood (not recorded which). The chain couples TRBV5-6 to TRBJ2-5, with D possibly being TRBD2 (7 bases). This chain's CDR3 is CASSLRGARTQYF. CDR3 DNA sequence: TGTGCCAGCAGCTTGCGGGGGGCCAGGACCCAGTACTTC.